Shown below are 25 T cell receptor beta chains from a single sample sequenced in a study of breast tumors, draining lymph nodes, adjacent tissues. The lymph nodes were axillary draining lymph nodes from breast cancer patients. Each CDR3 protein gets one entry after TCRdb re-called the multiplex PCR reads with MiXCR. The table has approximately 210,000 distinct CDR3 sequences, roughly a third seen once. Sequenced input: axillary lymph node tissue. The origin of the receptors is a female donor with breast cancer. Some clones in this sample may be carry-over from other donors' samples.

For this clonotype: Sequence at one end of the junction differs from germline and may be a read error. This rearrangement joins TRBV7-2 to TRBJ2-5; 10 positions match TRBD2. This CDR3 spans 16 amino acids. Per the germline V gene, CDR1 is SGHTA and CDR2 is FQGNSA. The DNA for the CDR3 is TGTGCCAGCAGCGGACGACAGGGACTAGCGAAAGAGGCCCAGTACTTC. Its translation is CASSGRQGLAKEAQYF.

The chain uses TRBV29-1 and TRBJ2-7; unclear D gene. The CDR3 has 11 amino acids. V dropped 8 bases and J dropped 2 bases, with 10 bases sitting between them. Germline-derived CDR1 and CDR2 are SQVTM and ANQGSEA. CDR3 amino acids: CSLDGPYEQYF. Written as DNA, the CDR3 is TGCAGCTTGGACGGCCCCTACGAGCAGTACTTC.

Remarks on this clonotype: A much larger clone differs from this one at a single base, so this may be a read error. DNA of the CDR3: TGTGCCAGCAGTTGCGAATTGTCTGGGGCCAACGTCCTGACTTTC. Residues: CASSCELSGANVLTF. The J gene is TRBJ2-6, the V gene TRBV12-5; D is ambiguous. The germline gives CDR1 LGHNT, CDR2 FRNRAP. The CDR3 runs 15 residues.

This clonotype was counted many times. The chain links TRBV11-2 to TRBJ1-2; the D is unclear. The CDR3 is 15 residues long. Germline V gene sequence: CDR1 SGHAT, CDR2 FQNNGV. Trimming stripped 5 bases from V and 4 bases from J, with 17 bases between. The CDR3: CASSGPDPTGYGYTF. CDR3 coding DNA: TGTGCCAGCAGCGGACCGGATCCGACCGGCTATGGCTACACCTTC.

This clonotype was detected many times. The gene calls are TRBV11-3 and TRBJ2-2; D is unclear. CDR1 and CDR2 from the germline V gene are SGHNT and YENEEA. The V gene lost 1 base and the J gene lost 1 base, with 4 bases spanning the gap. CDR3 length: 14 amino acids. In DNA, the CDR3 is TGTGCCAGCAGCTTAGGTTGGAACACCGGGGAGCTGTTTTTT. Translating gives CASSLGWNTGELFF.

This clonotype was observed many times. This chain uses TRBV9 with TRBJ1-4; 11 bases match TRBD1. The CDR3 has 14 residues. Germline trimming cut 7 bases from V and 7 bases from J; bases unmatched to any gene: 6. The germline gives CDR1 SGDLS, CDR2 YYNGEE. CDR3 DNA sequence: TGTGCCAGCGGCCGGACAGGGGGCCGTGAAAAACTGTTTTTT. This translates into CASGRTGGREKLFF.

This clonotype was counted at least ten times. The V call is TRBV5-5, the J call TRBJ2-5; TRBD1 matches 8 bases. CDR3 length: 15 residues. V lost 7 bases and J lost 5; bases outside the gene matches: 13. Germline V gene lookup returns CDR1 SGHKS and CDR2 YYEKEE (reference sequence). CDR3 sequence reads: CASDHQTGARETQYF. The CDR3 coding sequence is TGTGCCAGCGATCACCAGACAGGGGCGAGGGAGACCCAGTACTTC.

V is TRBV10-1 and J is TRBJ1-6; unclear D gene. The ends were cut back, 0 bases at V and 6 bases at J, with 6 bases in the middle. The CDR3 runs to 14 residues. Germline V gene data show CDR1 as WNHNN and CDR2 as SYGVQD (reference sequence). DNA of the CDR3: TGCGCCAGCAGTGAGTCCCGGCCTAATTCACCCCTCCACTTT. It encodes CASSESRPNSPLHF.

This clonotype came up many times. The chain employs TRBV19 and TRBJ2-2, with D tentatively TRBD2 (7 bases). Germline-derived CDR1 and CDR2 are LNHDA and SQIVND (reference sequence). V was pared by 5 bases and J by 6 bases, with 13 bases between. The CDR3 extends over 14 amino acids. The chain's CDR3 is CASSPGEGAGELFF. CDR3 nucleotide sequence: TGTGCCAGTAGTCCAGGGGAGGGCGCCGGGGAGCTGTTTTTT.

This clonotype was picked up a small number of times. At one of its ends the junction is not consistent with the germline gene, which may arise from a read error. The chain employs TRBV6-5 and TRBJ2-3; D not certain. Germline assignment: CDR1 MNHEY and CDR2 SVGAGI. CDR3 size: 12 residues. The CDR3 DNA reads TGTGCCAGCAGTCACTCTTTAGATACGCAGTATTTT. The encoded protein is CASSHSLDTQYF.

The table lists this clonotype with many counts. The chain combines TRBV27 with TRBJ2-5, with 8 bases fitting TRBD1. The CDR3 is made up of 15 amino acids. CDR1 and CDR2 from the germline V gene are MNHEY and SMNVEV (reference sequence). Trimming removed 5 bases from V and 2 bases from J; junction bases left unmatched: 7. The CDR3 loop is CASSPWTGTQETQYF. In nucleotides, the CDR3 is TGTGCCAGCAGTCCGTGGACAGGGACGCAAGAGACCCAGTACTTC.

Note on this clonotype: With a much larger clone just one base away, this may be a read error. Here the CDR3 DNA reads TGTGCCGTCAGTGAGGATGGGTGGCAGCCCCAGCATTTT. Amino acids: CAVSEDGWQPQHF. The V and J genes are TRBV10-3 and TRBJ1-5, with unresolved D. Germline loops: CDR1 ENHRY, CDR2 SYGVKD. This CDR3 comprises 13 residues.

There are a few counts of this clonotype. V and J are TRBV5-4 and TRBJ2-7, with a tentative D call TRBD1 (5 bases). The V gene lost 0 bases and the J gene lost 1 base, with 11 bases spanning the gap. Germline V gene sequence: CDR1 SGHNT, CDR2 YYREEE (reference sequence). The CDR3 spans 15 residues. The CDR3 bases are TGTGCCAGCAGCTTGGAGGCAGGGTTTTCCTACGAGCAGTACTTC. This encodes CASSLEAGFSYEQYF.

About this clonotype itself: Compared with germline, one end of the junction differs, possibly owing to a read error. The chain employs TRBV2 and TRBJ1-2; D gene ambiguous. The CDR3 has 10 residues. CDR1 SNHLY and CDR2 FYNNEI come from the germline V gene. CDR3 loop: CAGSTDGYPF. CDR3 sequence (DNA): TGTGCCGGCAGTACCGACGGCTACCCCTTC.

There are many counts of this clonotype. A much larger clonotype is one base distant, so this may be a read error. This chain uses TRBV7-9 with TRBJ2-2, with D possibly TRBD2 on 6 matching bases. Germline values: CDR1 SEHNR, CDR2 FQNEAQ (reference sequence). The length of the CDR3 is 14 residues. Trimming removed 4 bases from V and 1 base from J, with 7 bases in between. The CDR3 loop reads CASSSGLNTGELFF. Written as DNA, the CDR3 is TGTGCCAGCAGCTCGGGACTGAACACCGGGGAGCTGTTTTTT.

Notes on this clonotype: Possible read error: a much larger clone is one base away. The CDR3 DNA reads as TGTGCCAGCAGCTTAGAAGGACACAACACAGATGCGCAGTATTTT. Its protein is CASSLEGHNTDAQYF. V and J are TRBV7-2 and TRBJ2-3; perhaps TRBD1 as D (5 bases). The CDR3 totals 15 residues. Germline CDR1 reads SGHTA; CDR2 reads FQGNSA.

In its sample, this clonotype was seen many times. This CDR3 reads CASSFPGGPTGELFF. In DNA, the CDR3 is TGTGCCAGCAGTTTTCCAGGGGGACCCACCGGGGAGCTGTTTTTT. The chain links TRBV25-1 to TRBJ2-2; 7 bases map to TRBD1. Germline assignment: CDR1 MGHDK and CDR2 SYGVNS. The CDR3 covers 15 residues. V was pared by 5 bases and J by 4 bases, with 7 bases of the junction left unmatched.

The chain joins TRBV29-1 to TRBJ2-3; D is ambiguous. The CDR3 has 13 amino acids. V was pared by 8 bases and J by 3 bases, with 15 bases between. The V gene's germline CDR1 is SQVTM and CDR2 ANQGSEA. CDR3: CSLDPFRTDTQYF. DNA for the CDR3: TGCAGCTTAGACCCCTTTCGAACAGATACGCAGTATTTT.

The J gene is TRBJ2-2, the V gene TRBV24-1, with D possibly matching TRBD2 (10 bases). The CDR3 has 16 amino acids. Germline CDR1 and CDR2: KGHDR and SFDVKD. Deletions cut 9 bases from V and 4 bases from J, with 20 bases between. The CDR3 loop reads CATQLAGQGSTGELFF. In nucleotides, the CDR3 is TGTGCCACCCAACTAGCGGGACAGGGAAGCACCGGGGAGCTGTTTTTT.

This clonotype was seen only a few times. The chain uses TRBV18 and TRBJ2-1; 7 nucleotides agree with TRBD2. CDR3 length: 13 amino acids. V was clipped by 2 bases and J by 9 bases; unmatched bases: 4. CDR1 KGHSH and CDR2 LQKENI come from the germline V gene. CDR3 in amino acids: CASSPEASGEQFF. In DNA, the CDR3 is TGTGCCAGCTCACCAGAGGCTAGCGGTGAGCAGTTCTTC.

This clonotype was seen a handful of times. V usage is TRBV27 and J usage is TRBJ2-5; 8 nucleotides line up with TRBD2. This CDR3 comprises 13 residues. From germline, CDR1 is MNHEY and CDR2 SMNVEV (reference sequence). The V and J ends lost 2 bases and 8 bases, in that order; junction bases with no gene match: 4. The CDR3 DNA follows: TGTGCCAGCAGTTTAGCGGGAGGCCCCACCCAGTACTTC. Its translation is CASSLAGGPTQYF.

The rearrangement links TRBV7-6 to TRBJ2-1; the match to TRBD2 covers 10 bases. The germline CDR1 and CDR2 sequences are SGHVS and FNYEAQ. V shed 5 bases, J shed 8 bases, and the junction held 18 bases outside the gene matches. CDR3 length: 18 residues. The chain's CDR3 is CASSLSGLASRRIDEQFF. The CDR3 DNA reads TGTGCCAGCAGCCTTTCGGGACTAGCGTCTCGGAGGATTGATGAGCAGTTCTTC.

This clonotype appeared many times. The chain combines TRBV10-3 with TRBJ2-3; TRBD2 matches 10 bases. From germline, CDR1 is ENHRY and CDR2 SYGVKD. The V and J ends lost 4 bases and 3 bases, in that order; junction bases with no gene match: 7. This CDR3 has 16 amino acids. Here the CDR3 reads CAISAVAGGFTDTQYF. DNA of the CDR3: TGTGCCATCAGTGCCGTAGCGGGAGGATTTACAGATACGCAGTATTTT.

This chain uses TRBV14 with TRBJ2-7, with D hard to call. The CDR3 is made up of 14 amino acids. Germline V CDR1 and CDR2: SGHDN, FVKESK. V lost 2 bases to trimming and J lost 2 bases, with 10 bases between them. The CDR3 DNA follows: TGTGCCAGCAGCCAAACTTCACAGACCTACGAGCAGTACTTC. Its translation is CASSQTSQTYEQYF. Full variable domain (outside the CDR3, taken from reference TRBV14 and TRBJ2-7): EAGVTQFPSHSVIEKGQTVTLRCDPISGHDNLYWYRRVMGKEIKFLLHFVKESKQDESGMPNNRFLAERTGGTYSTLKVQPAELEDSGVYFCASSQTSQTYEQYFGPGTRLTVT.

CDR3: CASTSNTPGTGGYEHF. The CDR3 nucleotides are TGTGCCAGCACTAGCAATACCCCCGGGACAGGCGGCTACGAGCATTTT. The chain uses TRBV6-6 and TRBJ1-5; TRBD1 aligns across 8 bases. The CDR3 runs 16 residues. The ends lost 7 bases at V and 14 bases at J; junction bases unmatched: 22. Germline lookup yields CDR1 MNHNY and CDR2 SVGAGI (reference sequence).